This entry is about one TCR beta chain. Its antigen is currently unknown. Trimming removed 4 bases from V and 3 bases from J; junction bases left unmatched: 7. The CDR3 covers 16 residues. From germline, CDR1 is ENHRY and CDR2 SYGVKD. A sample-barcoded 5' primer and a J-beta primer mix were used in a second PCR of about 7 to 12 cycles. There were at least 3 million CDR3-containing paired-end reads obtained from each sample. TCRdb itself ran the 5' RACE reads through MiXCR, one entry per CDR3 protein. The sample lists about 1.5 million distinct CDR3 sequences, about 43% occurring once. This specimen comes from a study of blood T cells in healthy people across ages. The study's findings and limits: Naive CD4+ cells and diversity were both higher in long-lived donors than in aged donors.

The source of this sequence is a woman between 18 and 29 years old in good health. The sequencing input was blood. V is TRBV10-3 and J is TRBJ2-1; TRBD2 agrees at 9 bases. The CDR3 sequence is CAISVSGGINYNEQFF. CDR3 nucleotide sequence: TGTGCCATCAGTGTAAGCGGGGGGATCAACTACAATGAGCAGTTCTTC.